A selection of T cell receptor beta chains follows, all from one sample in a study of blood T cells in healthy people across ages. Using its own MiXCR run on the 5' RACE reads, TCRdb lists one record per CDR3 protein. This table holds roughly 2 million distinct CDR3 sequences, 49% found once. The sequenced sample consisted of blood. The receptor set was obtained from a woman aged 40 to 55 in good health. CDR3s include the opening cysteine and the closing phenylalanine or tryptophan. D genes are given only for firm matches. Not every row has a clone size; where given, it reads once, few, many or a size class.

TRBJ2-7 | TRBD1 | TRBV6-2/TRBV6-3 | - | CASSRTGQRRYEQYF | TGTGCCAGCAGCCGGACAGGACAACGGCGTTACGAGCAGTACTTC
TRBJ2-7 | - | TRBV15 | - | CATSKSPVQGGGNDEQYF | TGTGCCACCAGCAAAAGTCCTGTACAGGGAGGAGGGAACGACGAGCAGTACTTC
TRBJ2-4 | - | TRBV20-1 | - | CSARDMSRAKNIQYF | TGCAGTGCTCGGGACATGTCTAGGGCCAAAAACATTCAGTACTTC
TRBJ2-2 | TRBD2 | TRBV6-6 | - | CASAGLAGAQNTGELFF | TGTGCCAGCGCCGGACTAGCGGGGGCCCAGAACACCGGGGAGCTGTTTTTT
TRBJ1-2 | - | TRBV28 | - | CATTGGWGYTF | TGTGCCACCACGGGGGGATGGGGCTACACCTTC
TRBJ2-5 | - | TRBV3-1 | - | CASSQDLAAAQETQYF | TGTGCCAGCAGCCAAGACTTGGCGGCGGCGCAAGAGACCCAGTACTTC
TRBJ1-2 | TRBD1 | TRBV6-2/TRBV6-3 | - | CVSSSRGTANYGYTF | TGTGTCAGCAGTTCCAGGGGGACAGCTAACTATGGCTACACCTTC
TRBJ1-2 | - | TRBV25-1 | - | CASSEPARSYGYTF | TGTGCCAGCAGTGAACCCGCCAGGAGCTATGGCTACACCTTC
TRBJ1-6 | - | TRBV5-1 | - | CASSPEGWNSPLHF | TGCGCCAGCAGCCCCGAAGGGTGGAATTCACCCCTCCACTTT
TRBJ1-5 | - | TRBV6-1 | - | CASSESVWQPQHF | TGTGCCAGCAGTGAATCGGTCTGGCAGCCCCAGCATTTT
TRBJ2-5 | TRBD2 | TRBV6-2/TRBV6-3 | - | CASSSLAGSYQETQYF | TGTGCCAGCAGTTCACTAGCGGGCTCGTACCAAGAGACCCAGTACTTC
TRBJ1-5 | TRBD1 | TRBV6-2/TRBV6-3 | - | CASSYLTGGQPQHF | TGTGCCAGCAGTTACCTAACAGGGGGGCAGCCCCAGCATTTT
TRBJ2-1 | - | TRBV20-1 | many | CSASQNKNSYNEQFF | TGCAGTGCTAGTCAGAACAAAAACTCCTACAATGAGCAGTTCTTC
TRBJ1-1 | - | TRBV2 | - | CASSGAREAFF | TGTGCCAGCAGTGGTGCCAGGGAAGCTTTCTTT
TRBJ2-7 | - | TRBV29-1 | - | CSVAGDAYEQYF | TGCAGCGTTGCAGGGGACGCCTACGAGCAGTACTTC
TRBJ2-7 | TRBD1 | TRBV29-1 | - | CSVLRGQGKYEQYF | TGCAGCGTTTTAAGAGGACAGGGTAAATACGAGCAGTACTTC
TRBJ1-5 | - | TRBV21-1 | - | CASSRGQASNQPQHF | TGTGCCAGCAGCAGAGGGCAGGCATCCAATCAGCCCCAGCATTTT
TRBJ2-1 | - | TRBV3-1 | few | CASTQGPPPLYNEQFF | TGTGCCAGCACCCAGGGGCCGCCACCCCTCTACAATGAGCAGTTCTTC
TRBJ2-7 | - | TRBV29-1 | many | CSVVGGNYEQYF | TGCAGCGTTGTTGGAGGAAACTACGAGCAGTACTTC
TRBJ1-2 | - | TRBV12-3/TRBV12-4 | few | CASRRAVNYGYTF | TGTGCCAGCCGGAGGGCAGTAAACTATGGCTACACCTTC
TRBJ2-3 | TRBD2 | TRBV2 | few | CASRTGTSGGADTQYF | TGTGCCAGCAGGACCGGGACTAGCGGGGGGGCAGATACGCAGTATTTT
TRBJ2-7 | - | TRBV11-2 | few | CASSLDRGVAYEQYF | TGTGCCAGCAGCTTAGACCGAGGGGTCGCCTACGAGCAGTACTTC
TRBJ1-1 | TRBD1 | TRBV7-4 | - | CASSLPPQQGRVPMNTEAFF | TGTGCCAGCAGCTTACCCCCTCAACAGGGGCGCGTACCCATGAACACTGAAGCTTTCTTT
TRBJ1-2 | TRBD1 | TRBV5-1 | - | CASRLGQGGRYGYTF | TGCGCCAGCAGACTGGGACAGGGGGGTCGCTATGGCTACACCTTC
TRBJ1-2 | - | TRBV9 | - | CASSPLDSWGYTF | TGTGCCAGCAGCCCCCTAGACAGCTGGGGCTACACCTTC
TRBJ2-2 | - | TRBV5-1 | - | CASSFSSLINTGELFF | TGCGCCAGCAGCTTTTCTAGCCTTATTAACACCGGGGAGCTGTTTTTT
TRBJ2-6 | - | TRBV11-1 | few | CASSPRDISSGANVLTF | TGTGCCAGCAGCCCCCGGGACATTAGCTCTGGGGCCAACGTCCTGACTTTC
TRBJ2-7 | - | TRBV12-3/TRBV12-4 | once | CTSSSGRSYEQYF | TGTACCAGCAGTTCCGGACGGTCCTACGAGCAGTACTTC